In this sample, the clone carrying this TCR beta chain turned up a few times. Its specificity is not known. Individuals who donated were healthy Caucasians from Russia aged about 6 to 90. They isolated at least 6 million PBMCs from each sample. The sample comes from a study of blood T cells in healthy people across ages. Points from the study as a whole: Estimated diversity that came from one million T cells was considered an underestimate. The long-lived group displayed more naive CD4+ cells, plus higher diversity, than the aged donors did.

The use of a sample-barcoded 5' primer and a J-beta primer mix characterized a second PCR of about 6 to 11 cycles. Each CDR3 protein gets one entry after TCRdb re-called the 5' RACE reads with MiXCR. Of more than 650,000 distinct CDR3 sequences listed, approximately 53% are singletons. Trimming stripped 7 bases from V and 1 base from J, with 16 bases between. The CDR3 sequence is 15 residues long. The V and J genes are TRBV12-3 or TRBV12-4 and TRBJ1-1; D may be TRBD1 (5 bases). Sequencing was performed on blood. This TCR derives from a man older than 75 in good health. The chain's CDR3 is CASTQGRQPNTEAFF. The CDR3 DNA is TGTGCCAGCACCCAGGGTAGACAGCCGAACACTGAAGCTTTCTTT.